This T cell receptor beta chain came from a study of T cells in Graves' hyperthyroidism and ophthalmopathy (dated by TCRdb to the late 2010s). Regarding the research as a whole: Peripheral blood samples were taken at the time of initial diagnosis, prior to any treatment. Once sampling was done, hyperthyroidism patients were given methimazole at a starting dose of 30 mg daily, whereas ophthalmopathy patients were given high-dose intravenous methylprednisolone. TCR V-J signatures able to tell the groups apart were searched for in a discovery cohort of 90 to 100 patients, of whom under 45 had Graves' ophthalmopathy and roughly 58 had stable Graves' hyperthyroidism. Prospective prediction of ophthalmopathy was tested in an independent validation cohort of some 20 hyperthyroidism patients and around 16 patients who later progressed to ophthalmopathy. The roughly 91 discovery patients were randomly divided into training and test sets at a 7:3 ratio. TCR Vbeta CDR3 sequencing of 130 to 150 peripheral blood samples (over 40 ophthalmopathy, 70 to 85 hyperthyroidism and 17 progressor patients) is reported in the paper. The study also compared thyroid tissue and blood T-cell repertoires from five or six Graves' hyperthyroidism patients.

Results and caveats for the whole study, not just this receptor: In cross-validation, a model built on a 13 V-J signature told ophthalmopathy apart from stable hyperthyroidism with 85% to 90% sensitivity and about 81% specificity, and in testing the same model reached 80%/75%. Sample size was not statistically predetermined, and investigators were not blinded to group allocation. In validation, progression to ophthalmopathy was predicted by the model with around 70% sensitivity and roughly 72% specificity, a median of about 6.4 months before onset. Blood samples also contained most of the expanded thyroid clonotypes (frequency above 0.001), which suggests that blood repertoires may reflect thyroid immune responses.

The TCR beta CDR3 regions were amplified from RNA transcripts. The first round of RT-PCR for the TCR CDR3 was performed with the HTBI primer set and the Qiagen OneStep RT-PCR kit. The libraries were constructed in a second round of multiplex PCR and then size-selected and purified. The libraries were sequenced on an Illumina HiSeq2000 using paired-end 100 bp reads. Per the original workflow: SOAPnuke was used to process the raw data, throwing out any read that contained adapters or uncalled bases, had a mean Phred below 15, or lacked an exact constant-primer or identifier match. High-quality paired reads were merged using COPE v1.2.5, and each unique nucleotide sequence was defined as a clonotype. MiTCR v1.1 was used to align clonotypes to the IMGT TRBV, TRBD and TRBJ reference segments. The analysis included only V-J combinations with a frequency above 0.0001, which together covered around 99% of the repertoires. The TCS score was defined as F50 (clonal expansion) divided by E x V (chaos), with BLOSUM62-based TCRdist calculated between CDR3 peptides within each V-J. Welch's t-statistics and random forest reduced some 510 V-J features to roughly 13, which were used in a naive Bayes classifier (R e1071). The raw public data were reprocessed by TCRdb itself: fastp quality trimming at Q25, MiXCR clonotype calling, in-frame beta chains only. For every CDR3 protein sequence, its rows merge into one entry that carries the most common genes and DNA. The V and J calls follow TCRdb's processing rather than the paper's. Here the sample has some 560,000 distinct CDR3 sequences; approximately 14% occur a single time. The top ten hold under 8% of the sample.

The sample holds many counts of this clonotype. Its antigen is not yet known. Base qualities are not provided; no much larger clone lies one nucleotide away. Graves' hyperthyroidism was defined as stable when no progression to ophthalmopathy occurred over 18 months of follow-up. Hyperthyroidism patients were newly diagnosed, with disease duration under 2 months, and aged 18 to 65 years. Exclusion was applied to patients with uncontrolled infections, other autoimmune diseases, pregnancy or lactation. Diagnoses relied on clinical symptoms, serum thyroxine and TRAb, thyroid ultrasound and orbital computed tomography. Ficoll-Paque density gradient centrifugation was used to isolate PBMCs from under 11 ml of fresh peripheral blood. Total RNA was extracted with Trizol reagent, and quality was checked on an Agilent 2100 Bioanalyzer. The receptor was derived from a woman aged 30 to 39 with Graves' hyperthyroidism. What was sequenced was blood.

The nucleotides read TGTGCCAGCAGATGGGCAGGGGCGGAGACCCAGTACTTC. It specifies CASRWAGAETQYF. The receptor chain draws on TRBV6-2 or TRBV6-3 and TRBJ2-5; TRBD1 is possibly the D segment (6 matching bases). From cysteine to phenylalanine, the CDR3 is 13 amino acids long. Only the CDR3 DNA stays, 39 bases, in frame from base 1. From a lookup of the germline V gene, CDR1 and CDR2 are MNHEY and SVGEGT. V loses 6 bases of germline sequence and J loses 5 bases, and the interval between the two ends is 13 bases.